This TCR beta chain was sequenced in a study of blood T cell repertoires in COVID-19. Study information: COVID-19 samples, acute and convalescent, were from the United States, Italy and Spain. From T cells, B-cell-depleted T cells, or PBMCs came the material, which was cDNA or gDNA.

The CDR3 length is 14 residues. V gave up 0 bases and J gave up 7 bases, with 13 bases separating them. Germline V lookup: CDR1 SGHRS, CDR2 YFSETQ. Source study methods: By means of reference gene primer amplification, nucleated cell counts were estimated. This table comes from immunoSEQ multiplex PCR, and its TCRdb copy is limited to in-frame clones, with some not included. D and trimming come from the DNA, and the V and J calls and clone size come from that table. The sample lists about 39,000 clones, 87% occurring once. The sequenced sample was peripheral blood. The chain uses TRBV5-1 and TRBJ1-1; D is unclear. The receptor comes from a man in his fifties with active or convalescent COVID-19. Here the CDR3 DNA reads TGCGCCAGCAGCTTGGGGTCCTTCACACGTGAAGCTTTCTTT. Amino acids: CASSLGSFTREAFF.